These T cell receptor beta chains were read from a single sample in a study of T cell responses to AZD1222 COVID-19 vaccine. This table comes from immunoSEQ multiplex PCR, and its TCRdb copy is limited to in-frame clones, with some not included. Here the sample spans about 73,000 clones, approximately 88% being singletons. Source: peripheral blood, taken on day 0 of AZD1222 vaccination. The receptors shown here come from an adult in good health. CDR3s include the opening cysteine and the closing phenylalanine or tryptophan. Fields, in order: J gene, D gene, V gene, clone size, CDR3 DNA, CDR3 protein. The D gene is left open where the match is weak. Clone size is stated in some rows and not others, as once, few, many or a class when expanded.

>TRBJ1-1|.|TRBV7-9|.
TGTGCCAGCAGCCGGGCCTTGCAAGAAGCTTTCTTT
CASSRALQEAFF
>TRBJ1-2|.|TRBV7-9|once
TGTGCCAGCAGCGGAGGGACCGATCGATACTATGGCTACACCTTC
CASSGGTDRYYGYTF
>TRBJ1-2|.|TRBV4-2|.
TGTGCCAGCAGTCAAGACGAGGGAGGCGGCTACACCTTC
CASSQDEGGGYTF
>TRBJ2-3|TRBD2|TRBV3-1/TRBV3-2|.
TGTGCCAGCAGCCGAGGACCGGGGCGGGGGGGCACAGATACGCAGTATTTT
CASSRGPGRGGTDTQYF
>TRBJ2-5|TRBD1|TRBV10-3|.
TGTGCCATCAGACAGGGGCGCGACCAAGAGACCCAGTACTTC
CAIRQGRDQETQYF
>TRBJ1-6|.|TRBV6-5|.
TGTGCCAGCAGTTCGGACGGGACGGAACCCCTCCACTTT
CASSSDGTEPLHF
>TRBJ1-4|.|TRBV28|.
TGTGCCAGCAGTTTTGTCGGAAAACTGTTTTTT
CASSFVGKLFF
>TRBJ1-4|.|TRBV28|.
TGTGCCAGCAGTTTCCCCGGAACCCAATGGAATGAAAAACTGTTTTTT
CASSFPGTQWNEKLFF
>TRBJ2-5|TRBD1|TRBV30|.
TGTGCCTGGAGTACCCTGGGACAGGGTGAAGAGACCCAGTACTTC
CAWSTLGQGEETQYF
>TRBJ1-6|TRBD1|TRBV5-6|.
TGTGCCAGCAGTTTTGGACAGGCGAATTCACCCCTCCACTTT
CASSFGQANSPLHF
>TRBJ2-1|.|TRBV4-2|.
TGTGCCAGCAGCCAGACCAGCTCCTACAATGAGCAGTTCTTC
CASSQTSSYNEQFF
>TRBJ2-7|.|TRBV7-8|.
TGTGCCAGCAGTCGAGGCAGTTACGAGCAGTACTTC
CASSRGSYEQYF
>TRBJ2-7|TRBD1|TRBV5-5|.
TGTGCCAGCAGCCTCCGACAGGGGTACTCCTACGAGCAGTACTTC
CASSLRQGYSYEQYF
>TRBJ1-1|.|TRBV7-3|.
TGTGCCAGCTCCCCCCCGGGCGGTCGAGCTTTCTTT
CASSPPGGRAFF
>TRBJ1-6|.|TRBV9|.
TGTGCCAGCAGCGTAGGGTATAATTCACCCCTCCACTTT
CASSVGYNSPLHF
>TRBJ1-6|.|TRBV27|once
TGTGCCAGCAGTTTCGGGCAGGGAAATTCACCCCTCCACTTT
CASSFGQGNSPLHF
>TRBJ2-7|.|TRBV7-6|.
TGTGCCAGCAGTCGTACCGGGAGATCCTACGAGCAGTACTTC
CASSRTGRSYEQYF
>TRBJ2-3|.|TRBV7-2|.
TGTGCCAGCAGCTTAATGGGGCAGGACACAGATACGCAGTATTTT
CASSLMGQDTDTQYF
>TRBJ2-1|.|TRBV7-6|.
TGTGCCAGCAGCTCCATCCCGGCGACCCGAATATCCGATGAGCAGTTCTTC
CASSSIPATRISDEQFF
>TRBJ2-2|.|TRBV9|.
TGTGCCAGCAGCGTAGCCGGGGTTACCGGGGAGCTGTTTTTT
CASSVAGVTGELFF
>TRBJ2-7|TRBD1|TRBV15|.
TGTGCCACCACTGACAGGGCCGGTGAGCAGTACTTC
CATTDRAGEQYF
>TRBJ1-1|.|TRBV14|.
TGTGCCAGCAGCCAAGGGACACATGCGAACACTGAAGCTTTCTTT
CASSQGTHANTEAFF
>TRBJ2-1|.|TRBV27|.
TGTGCCAGCAGTCCTTTTTCTGGGAGCTCCTACAATGAGCAGTTCTTC
CASSPFSGSSYNEQFF
>TRBJ2-3|.|TRBV5-6|.
TGTGCCAGCAGCTTGGGGGAATTGCGGCGGAGCACAGATACGCAGTATTTT
CASSLGELRRSTDTQYF
>TRBJ2-5|.|TRBV19|.
TGTGCCAGTAAAATTCAGGGCAAGTCTCCAGAGACCCAGTACTTC
CASKIQGKSPETQYF
>TRBJ2-3|.|TRBV6-5|.
TGTGCCAGCAGTTACTTATTGAGACAGTCAGATACGCAGTATTTT
CASSYLLRQSDTQYF
>TRBJ2-5|.|TRBV7-2|.
TGTGCCAGCAGCTTAGAATCGGCAGGGCCCGAGACCCAGTACTTC
CASSLESAGPETQYF
>TRBJ2-2|.|TRBV20-1|.
TGCAGTGCTAGTAGTTTCAGGGGGGCCCCGGGCGGGGAGCTGTTTTTT
CSASSFRGAPGGELFF
>TRBJ2-7|.|TRBV5-1|once
TGCGCCAGCAGCCCAAGGACGGAATCCTACGAGCAGTACTTC
CASSPRTESYEQYF
>TRBJ1-1|.|TRBV6-5|.
TGTGCCAGCACCCTCAGTAGGGACACTGAAGCTTTCTTT
CASTLSRDTEAFF
>TRBJ1-2|TRBD1|TRBV10-3|.
TGTGCCATCAGCGAGGACAGGGACTATGGCTACACCTTC
CAISEDRDYGYTF
>TRBJ1-2|.|TRBV28|.
TGTGCCAGCAGGCGGGGGGGCGGCTACACCTTC
CASRRGGGYTF
>TRBJ1-2|.|TRBV19|.
TGTGCCAGTAAAGCAGGGACCTATGGCTACACCTTC
CASKAGTYGYTF
>TRBJ1-2|.|TRBV21-1|.
TGTGCCAGCAGAAAAACGTCCGCAGATTTTTTATTTAACTATGGCTACACCTTC
CASRKTSADFLFNYGYTF
>TRBJ2-7|.|TRBV29-1|.
TGCAGCGTTGAAACATCCTACGAGCAGTACTTC
CSVETSYEQYF
>TRBJ1-2|.|TRBV7-2|.
TGTGCCAGCAGCTTTACCCCAGGGCGGGGGGGTTCTCATGGCTACACCTTC
CASSFTPGRGGSHGYTF
>TRBJ1-1|TRBD1|TRBV3-1/TRBV3-2|.
TGTGCCAGCAGCCATTTTGACAGGGGGGCTGAAGCTTTCTTT
CASSHFDRGAEAFF
>TRBJ1-1|.|TRBV5-8|.
TGTGCCAGCAGCTTTAAGAACACTGAAGCTTTCTTT
CASSFKNTEAFF
>TRBJ2-3|TRBD1|TRBV29-1|.
TGCAGCGTTGAGAGCTGGGACAGAGGGACAGATACGCAGTATTTT
CSVESWDRGTDTQYF
>TRBJ2-5|TRBD1|TRBV7-2|.
TGTGCCAGCAGCCCTAGAGGGGGCTTAGAGACCCAGTACTTC
CASSPRGGLETQYF
>TRBJ2-2|.|TRBV15|.
TGTGCCACCAGCAGTGCCAGGGGCCGGAGGACCGGGGAGCTGTTTTTT
CATSSARGRRTGELFF
>TRBJ1-6|.|TRBV11-3|once
TGTGCCAGCAGCTTAGGCGAGGTCAGCTCCTATAATTCACCCCTCCACTTT
CASSLGEVSSYNSPLHF